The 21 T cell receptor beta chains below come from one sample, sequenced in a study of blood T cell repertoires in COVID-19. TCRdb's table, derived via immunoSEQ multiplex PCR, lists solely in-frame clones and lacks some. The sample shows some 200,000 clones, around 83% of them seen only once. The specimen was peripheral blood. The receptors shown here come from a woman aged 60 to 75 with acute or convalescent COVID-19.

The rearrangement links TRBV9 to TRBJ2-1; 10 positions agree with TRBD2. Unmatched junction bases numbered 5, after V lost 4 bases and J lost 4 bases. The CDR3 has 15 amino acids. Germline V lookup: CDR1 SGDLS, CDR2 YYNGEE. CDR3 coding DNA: TGTGCCAGCAGCTCTACTAGCGGGGATTACAATGAGCAGTTCTTC. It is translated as CASSSTSGDYNEQFF. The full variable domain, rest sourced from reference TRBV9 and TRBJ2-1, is DSGVTQTPKHLITATGQRVTLRCSPRSGDLSVYWYQQSLDQGLQFLIQYYNGEERAKGNILERFSAQQFPDLHSELNLSSLELGDSALYFCASSSTSGDYNEQFFGPGTRLTVL.

For the CDR3, the DNA is TGTGCCAGCAATAGCGGGAGGCTTTACAATGAGCAGTTCTTC. Translated: CASNSGRLYNEQFF. The chain couples TRBV2 to TRBJ2-1, with 10 nucleotides matching TRBD2. V gave up 7 bases and J gave up 4 bases; unmatched junction bases: 4. The CDR3 is 14 residues long. CDR1 SNHLY and CDR2 FYNNEI come from the germline V gene.

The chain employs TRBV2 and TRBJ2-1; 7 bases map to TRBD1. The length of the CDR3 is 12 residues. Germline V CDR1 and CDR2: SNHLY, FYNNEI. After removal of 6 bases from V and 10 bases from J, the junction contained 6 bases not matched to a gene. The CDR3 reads CASSLQGSEQFF. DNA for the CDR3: TGTGCCAGCAGCTTACAGGGGTCCGAGCAGTTCTTC.

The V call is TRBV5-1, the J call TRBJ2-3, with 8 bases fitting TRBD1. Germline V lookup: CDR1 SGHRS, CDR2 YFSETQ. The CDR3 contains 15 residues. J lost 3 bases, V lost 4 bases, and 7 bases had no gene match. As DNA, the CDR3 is TGCGCCAGCAGCCCGTGGACAGGGAGGACAGATACGCAGTATTTT. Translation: CASSPWTGRTDTQYF.

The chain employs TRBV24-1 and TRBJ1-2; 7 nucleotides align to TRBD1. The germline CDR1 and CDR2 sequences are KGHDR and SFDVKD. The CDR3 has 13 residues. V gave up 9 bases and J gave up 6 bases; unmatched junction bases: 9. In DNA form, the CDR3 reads TGTGCCACCTCGGACCGGGACAGCAATGGCTACACCTTC. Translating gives CATSDRDSNGYTF.

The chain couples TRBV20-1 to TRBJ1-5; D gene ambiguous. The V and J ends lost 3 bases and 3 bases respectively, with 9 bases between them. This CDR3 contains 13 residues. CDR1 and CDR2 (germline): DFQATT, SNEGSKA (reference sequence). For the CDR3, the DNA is TGCAGTGCTAGTCGCGGGGTCAATCAGCCCCAGCATTTT. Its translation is CSASRGVNQPQHF.

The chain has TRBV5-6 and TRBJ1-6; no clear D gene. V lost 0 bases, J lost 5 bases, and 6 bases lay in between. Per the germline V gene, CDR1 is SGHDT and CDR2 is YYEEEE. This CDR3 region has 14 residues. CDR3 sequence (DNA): TGTGCCAGCAGCTTGGCCAGGAATAATTCACCCCTCCACTTT. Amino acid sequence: CASSLARNNSPLHF. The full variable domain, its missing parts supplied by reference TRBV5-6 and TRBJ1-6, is DAGVTQSPTHLIKTRGQQVTLRCSPKSGHDTVSWYQQALGQGPQFIFQYYEEEERQRGNFPDRFSGHQFPNYSSELNVNALLLGDSALYLCASSLARNNSPLHFGNGTRLTVT.

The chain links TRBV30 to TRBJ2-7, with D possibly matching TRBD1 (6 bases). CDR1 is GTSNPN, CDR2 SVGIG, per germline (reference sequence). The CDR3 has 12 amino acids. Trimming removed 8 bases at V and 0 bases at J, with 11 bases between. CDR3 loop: CAGRDISYEQYF. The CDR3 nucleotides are TGTGCCGGCCGGGACATCTCCTACGAGCAGTACTTC.

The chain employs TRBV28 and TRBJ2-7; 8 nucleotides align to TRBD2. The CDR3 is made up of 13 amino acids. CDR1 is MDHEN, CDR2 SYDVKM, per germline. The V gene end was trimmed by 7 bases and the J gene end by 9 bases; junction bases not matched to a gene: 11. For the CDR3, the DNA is TGTGCCAGCACCCAGCGGGAGTATCACGGGCAGTACTTC. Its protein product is CASTQREYHGQYF.

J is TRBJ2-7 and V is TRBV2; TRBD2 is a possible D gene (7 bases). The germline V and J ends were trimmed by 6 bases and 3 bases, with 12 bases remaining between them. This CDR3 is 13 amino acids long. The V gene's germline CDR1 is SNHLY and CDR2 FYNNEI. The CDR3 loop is CASRGGGNYEQYF. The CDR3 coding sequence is TGTGCCAGCAGGGGAGGGGGGAACTACGAGCAGTACTTC.

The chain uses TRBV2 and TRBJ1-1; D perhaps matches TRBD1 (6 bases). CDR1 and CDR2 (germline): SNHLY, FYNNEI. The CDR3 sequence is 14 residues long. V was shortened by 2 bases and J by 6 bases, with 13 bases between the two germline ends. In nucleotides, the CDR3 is TGTGCCAGCAGTGAACTCCCGCAGGGGCCTGAAGCTTTCTTT. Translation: CASSELPQGPEAFF.

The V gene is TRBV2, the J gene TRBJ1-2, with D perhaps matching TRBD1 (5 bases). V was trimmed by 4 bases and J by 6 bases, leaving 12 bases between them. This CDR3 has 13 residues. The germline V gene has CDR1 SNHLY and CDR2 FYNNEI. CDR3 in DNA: TGTGCCAGCAGTGTTCAGGGAGGTAATGGCTACACCTTC. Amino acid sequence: CASSVQGGNGYTF.

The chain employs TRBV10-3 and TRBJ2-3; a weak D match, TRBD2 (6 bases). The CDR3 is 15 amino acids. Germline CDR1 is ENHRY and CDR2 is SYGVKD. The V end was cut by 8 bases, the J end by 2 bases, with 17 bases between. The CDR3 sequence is CAISRGGGLTDTQYF. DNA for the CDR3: TGTGCCATCTCACGGGGAGGCGGACTCACAGATACGCAGTATTTT.

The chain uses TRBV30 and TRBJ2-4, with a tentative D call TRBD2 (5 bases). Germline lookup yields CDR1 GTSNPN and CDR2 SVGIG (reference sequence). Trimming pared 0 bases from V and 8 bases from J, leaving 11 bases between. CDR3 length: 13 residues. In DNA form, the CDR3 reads TGTGCCTGGAGTGTTGGGAGAACGGACATTCAGTACTTC. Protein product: CAWSVGRTDIQYF.

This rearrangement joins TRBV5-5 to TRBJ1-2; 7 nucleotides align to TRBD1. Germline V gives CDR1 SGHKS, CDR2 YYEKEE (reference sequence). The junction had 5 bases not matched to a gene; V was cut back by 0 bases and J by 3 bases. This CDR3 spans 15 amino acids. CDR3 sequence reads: CASSLGTTGHYGYTF. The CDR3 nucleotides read TGTGCCAGCAGCTTGGGTACGACAGGGCACTATGGCTACACCTTC. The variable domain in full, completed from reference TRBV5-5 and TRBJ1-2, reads DAGVTQSPTHLIKTRGQQVTLRCSPISGHKSVSWYQQVLGQGPQFIFQYYEKEERGRGNFPDRFSARQFPNYSSELNVNALLLGDSALYLCASSLGTTGHYGYTFGSGTRLTVV.

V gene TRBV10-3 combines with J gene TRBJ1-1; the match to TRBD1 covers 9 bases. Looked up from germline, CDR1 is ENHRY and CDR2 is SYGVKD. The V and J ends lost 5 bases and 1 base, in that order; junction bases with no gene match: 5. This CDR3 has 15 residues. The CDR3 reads CAISRDRESNTEAFF. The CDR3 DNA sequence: TGTGCCATCAGTCGGGACAGGGAATCGAACACTGAAGCTTTCTTT.

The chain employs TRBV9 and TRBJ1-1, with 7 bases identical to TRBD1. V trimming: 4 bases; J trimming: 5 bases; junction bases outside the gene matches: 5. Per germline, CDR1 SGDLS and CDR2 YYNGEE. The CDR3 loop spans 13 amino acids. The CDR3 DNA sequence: TGTGCCAGCAGCTTAACAGGGGTTACTGAAGCTTTCTTT. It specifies CASSLTGVTEAFF.

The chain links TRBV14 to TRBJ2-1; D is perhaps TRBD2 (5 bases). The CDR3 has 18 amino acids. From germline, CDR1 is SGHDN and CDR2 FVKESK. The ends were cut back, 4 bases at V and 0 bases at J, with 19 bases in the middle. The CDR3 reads CASSLARRRLASYNEQFF. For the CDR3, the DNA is TGTGCCAGCAGCCTTGCCCGCAGGCGGCTAGCCTCCTACAATGAGCAGTTCTTC.

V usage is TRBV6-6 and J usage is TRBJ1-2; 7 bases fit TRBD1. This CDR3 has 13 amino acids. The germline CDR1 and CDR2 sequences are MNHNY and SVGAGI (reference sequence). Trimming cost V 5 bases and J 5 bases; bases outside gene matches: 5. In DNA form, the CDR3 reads TGTGCCAGCAGTGCGGACAGGCTGTATGGCTACACCTTC. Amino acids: CASSADRLYGYTF.

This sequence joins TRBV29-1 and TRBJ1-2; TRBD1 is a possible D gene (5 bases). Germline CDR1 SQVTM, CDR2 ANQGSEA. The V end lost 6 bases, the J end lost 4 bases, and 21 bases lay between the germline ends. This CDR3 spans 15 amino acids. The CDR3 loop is CSVSPGVGGIYGYTF. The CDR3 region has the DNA TGCAGCGTATCCCCCGGGGTGGGGGGGATCTATGGCTACACCTTC.

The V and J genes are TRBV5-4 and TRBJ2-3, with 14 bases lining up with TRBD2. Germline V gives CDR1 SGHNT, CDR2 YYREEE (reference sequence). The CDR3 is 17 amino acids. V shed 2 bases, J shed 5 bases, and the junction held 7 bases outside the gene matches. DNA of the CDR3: TGTGCCAGCAGCTTCGGGACTAGCGGGAGATTAGGAGATACGCAGTATTTT. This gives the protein CASSFGTSGRLGDTQYF.